Below are 21 T cell receptor beta chains sequenced from a single sample in a study of beta chain features in type 1 diabetes. General study points: Moderate but significant shortening of TCRB CDR3s was recorded in all four CD4+ subsets from Type 1 diabetes patients.

The whole isolated RNA underwent reverse transcription, so sequencing captured expressed TCRB transcripts. The table came from immunoSEQ multiplex PCR; TCRdb's copy has only in-frame clones and leaves some out. The sample holds 240,000 or so clones, roughly 22% seen once. These receptors have no known antigen. What was sequenced was naive CD4+ T cells from blood. Receptors originate from a woman aged 40 to 55 with type 1 diabetes.

The chain has TRBV5-6 and TRBJ2-7; 8 bases align to TRBD1. This CDR3 region has 16 residues. With V trimmed by 0 bases and J by 5 bases, 10 bases remained unmatched. Germline loops: CDR1 SGHDT, CDR2 YYEEEE. CDR3 DNA sequence: TGTGCCAGCAGCTTGGGACCCAGGGGGACAGGTAACGAGCAGTACTTC. Amino acid sequence: CASSLGPRGTGNEQYF.

The chain employs TRBV9 and TRBJ2-3, with D possibly TRBD2 on 5 matching bases. The germline V gene has CDR1 SGDLS and CDR2 YYNGEE. V shed 4 bases and J shed 2 bases, with 11 bases lying between them. CDR3 length: 14 residues. CDR3 sequence reads: CASSMSGFTDTQYF. CDR3 coding DNA: TGTGCCAGCAGCATGAGCGGTTTCACAGATACGCAGTATTTT.

The V and J genes are TRBV18 and TRBJ2-7; TRBD1 matches 10 bases. V lost 4 bases, J lost 7 bases, and 1 base stayed unmatched. Germline loops: CDR1 KGHSH, CDR2 LQKENI. The CDR3 has 12 residues. The CDR3 sequence: CASSLGQGEQYF. DNA for the CDR3: TGTGCCAGCTCACTGGGACAGGGGGAGCAGTACTTC.

This clone has only a few counts. CDR3 coding DNA: TGTGCCAGCACCCCGACTAGGGCCCCAGGAGGGAATCAGCCCCAGCATTTT. It encodes CASTPTRAPGGNQPQHF. The chain couples TRBV7-2 to TRBJ1-5; unclear D gene. Per germline, CDR1 SGHTA and CDR2 FQGNSA. The CDR3 is 17 amino acids. Trimming removed 7 bases at V and 4 bases at J, with 23 bases between.

The chain couples TRBV29-1 to TRBJ1-1; D is uncertain. Germline V gene lookup returns CDR1 SQVTM and CDR2 ANQGSEA. The length of the CDR3 is 13 residues. Trimming left V 1 base short and J 7 bases short, with 13 bases between. The CDR3 DNA sequence: TGCAGCGTTGAAGGCGGTGCGGAGAGTGAAGCTTTCTTT. This sequence encodes CSVEGGAESEAFF. Filled out from reference TRBV29-1 and TRBJ1-1, the complete variable domain reads SAVISQKPSRDICQRGTSLTIQCQVDSQVTMMFWYRQQPGQSLTLIATANQGSEATYESGFVIDKFPISRPNLTFSTLTVSNMSPEDSSIYLCSVEGGAESEAFFGQGTRLTVV.

There are a few counts of this clone. The V and J genes are TRBV7-9 and TRBJ1-1; maybe TRBD1 (6 bases). V was clipped by 2 bases and J by 5 bases, with 12 bases between them. The CDR3 has 14 residues. Per germline, CDR1 SEHNR and CDR2 FQNEAQ (reference sequence). CDR3 coding DNA: TGTGCCAGCAGCTTACGACAGGTCGTGACTGAAGCTTTCTTT. Amino acid sequence: CASSLRQVVTEAFF. Filled out from reference TRBV7-9 and TRBJ1-1, the complete variable domain reads DTGVSQNPRHKITKRGQNVTFRCDPISEHNRLYWYRQTLGQGPEFLTYFQNEAQLEKSRLLSDRFSAERPKGSFSTLEIQRTEQGDSAMYLCASSLRQVVTEAFFGQGTRLTVV.

The genes are TRBV11-2 and TRBJ2-2, with 7 bases matching TRBD2. CDR3 size: 17 residues. From germline, CDR1 is SGHAT and CDR2 FQNNGV. After removal of 1 base from V and 6 bases from J, the junction contained 11 bases not matched to a gene. CDR3 coding DNA: TGTGCCAGCAGCTTAGTCCGTGAATCAAGCGGGGCCGGGGAGCTGTTTTTT. Residues: CASSLVRESSGAGELFF.

V is TRBV6-6 and J is TRBJ1-4; D not resolved. The CDR3 is 11 amino acids. With 7 bases removed from V and 8 bases from J, the gap between germline ends came to 8 bases. Germline V CDR1 and CDR2: MNHNY, SVGAGI (reference sequence). The DNA for the CDR3 is TGTGCCAGCACGTCAGGAGAAAAACTGTTTTTT. Protein product: CASTSGEKLFF.

The chain carries TRBV6-5 and TRBJ2-2; tentatively, D is TRBD1 (5 bases). The CDR3 spans 15 residues. From germline, CDR1 is MNHEY and CDR2 SVGAGI. The V end lost 7 bases, the J end lost 1 base, and 13 bases lay between the germline ends. The CDR3 reads CASKARTGNTGELFF. The DNA of the CDR3 is TGTGCCAGCAAGGCCCGAACAGGGAACACCGGGGAGCTGTTTTTT.

V and J are TRBV29-1 and TRBJ1-2, with a weak D call TRBD1 (5 bases). CDR3 length: 13 amino acids. V lost 5 bases to trimming and J lost 4 bases, with 14 bases between them. CDR1 is SQVTM, CDR2 ANQGSEA, per germline. CDR3 bases: TGCAGCGTTTCCCGGGGGTCGAGCTATGGCTACACCTTC. It codes for CSVSRGSSYGYTF.

This chain uses TRBV25-1 with TRBJ1-1, with a weak D call TRBD1 (5 bases). With 4 bases removed from V and 6 bases from J, the gap between germline ends came to 12 bases. Germline-derived CDR1 and CDR2 are MGHDK and SYGVNS. The CDR3 extends over 13 amino acids. The CDR3 region is CASSGWRGAEAFF. As DNA, the CDR3 is TGTGCCAGCAGTGGGTGGCGGGGGGCTGAAGCTTTCTTT.

This clone was counted a few times. This chain joins TRBV20-1 and TRBJ2-5, with D perhaps TRBD2 (7 bases). Germline loops: CDR1 DFQATT, CDR2 SNEGSKA (reference sequence). There are 11 residues in the CDR3. The CDR3 spells CSPKGGETQYF. CDR3 nucleotides: TGCAGCCCAAAGGGGGGGGAGACCCAGTACTTC.

V and J are TRBV6-6 and TRBJ2-5; 9 nucleotides align to TRBD1. CDR1 is MNHNY, CDR2 SVGAGI, per germline (reference sequence). V was pared by 7 bases and J by 4 bases, with 10 bases of the junction left unmatched. This CDR3 region has 15 residues. This CDR3 is CASTPPGQGTETQYF. CDR3 sequence (DNA): TGTGCCAGCACCCCACCTGGACAGGGGACAGAGACCCAGTACTTC.

The rearrangement uses TRBV30 and TRBJ2-1; 8 bases line up with TRBD2. V was clipped by 0 bases and J by 7 bases; unmatched bases: 11. Germline V gives CDR1 GTSNPN, CDR2 SVGIG (reference sequence). CDR3 length: 16 amino acids. The CDR3 nucleotides are TGTGCCTGGAGTGTTTTTAGGGGACTAGGCATGAATGAGCAGTTCTTC. As protein: CAWSVFRGLGMNEQFF.

CDR3 in amino acids: CASSLGQGDLYEQYF. The CDR3 DNA follows: TGTGCCAGCAGCTTAGGACAGGGAGACCTCTACGAGCAGTACTTC. The chain carries TRBV7-2 and TRBJ2-7, with 7 bases identical to TRBD1. The J segment lost 3 bases and the V segment lost 1 base, leaving 6 bases of the junction unmatched. The CDR3 runs to 15 residues. Germline CDR1 and CDR2: SGHTA and FQGNSA.

The chain has TRBV29-1 and TRBJ2-7; D perhaps matches TRBD1 (5 bases). Germline V gives CDR1 SQVTM, CDR2 ANQGSEA. CDR3 length: 12 residues. V lost 4 bases and J 5 bases, leaving 12 bases between the germline ends. The CDR3 bases are TGCAGCGTTGGTAGATTAGGGGACGAGCAGTACTTC. This gives the protein CSVGRLGDEQYF.

This clone was counted once. The V gene is TRBV11-1, the J gene TRBJ1-2, with D possibly being TRBD1 (5 bases). CDR1 and CDR2 (germline): SGHAT, FQDESV (reference sequence). This CDR3 has 13 residues. V shed 5 bases and J shed 4 bases, with 11 bases lying between them. The CDR3 sequence: CASSRGALYGYTF. The CDR3 DNA reads TGTGCCAGCAGCCGTGGGGCTCTCTATGGCTACACCTTC. Full variable domain (outside the CDR3, taken from reference TRBV11-1 and TRBJ1-2): EAEVAQSPRYKITEKSQAVAFWCDPISGHATLYWYRQILGQGPELLVQFQDESVVDDSQLPKDRFSAERLKGVDSTLKIQPAELGDSAMYLCASSRGALYGYTFGSGTRLTVV.

This clone was seen just once. This CDR3 is CASSLAGNIQYF. For the CDR3, the DNA is TGTGCCAGCAGCTTAGCCGGAAACATTCAGTACTTC. V is TRBV7-2 and J is TRBJ2-4; D uncertain. The CDR3 has 12 residues. The germline V gene has CDR1 SGHTA and CDR2 FQGNSA. Trimming took 0 bases from V and 6 from J, leaving 3 bases between them.

This clone was seen only a few times. The chain couples TRBV6-1 to TRBJ2-1, with D possibly TRBD1 on 5 matching bases. Trimming pared 6 bases from V and 5 bases from J, leaving 8 bases between. Looked up from germline, CDR1 is MNHNS and CDR2 is SASEGT. The CDR3 is 12 amino acids. The CDR3 sequence is CASRQENNEQFF. In DNA form, the CDR3 reads TGTGCCAGCAGACAGGAAAACAATGAGCAGTTCTTC.

As concerns this clone: Other DNA sequences in the sample encode the same CDR3. The rearrangement links TRBV19 to TRBJ1-1; 8 nucleotides agree with TRBD1. This CDR3 is 15 amino acids long. V trimming: 3 bases; J trimming: 1 base; junction bases outside the gene matches: 4. Per the germline V gene, CDR1 is LNHDA and CDR2 is SQIVND (reference sequence). The CDR3 sequence: CASSIVGTGNTEAFF. DNA of the CDR3: TGTGCCAGTAGTATCGTAGGGACAGGGAACACTGAAGCTTTCTTT.

This clone was seen more than once but under ten times. The rearrangement joins TRBV7-2 to TRBJ1-1; D not certain. The CDR3 has 13 residues. Per germline, CDR1 SGHTA and CDR2 FQGNSA. The V end was cut by 2 bases, the J end by 3 bases, with 7 bases between. The CDR3 DNA reads as TGTGCCAGCAGCTTACGTTTTGACACTGAAGCTTTCTTT. It codes for CASSLRFDTEAFF.